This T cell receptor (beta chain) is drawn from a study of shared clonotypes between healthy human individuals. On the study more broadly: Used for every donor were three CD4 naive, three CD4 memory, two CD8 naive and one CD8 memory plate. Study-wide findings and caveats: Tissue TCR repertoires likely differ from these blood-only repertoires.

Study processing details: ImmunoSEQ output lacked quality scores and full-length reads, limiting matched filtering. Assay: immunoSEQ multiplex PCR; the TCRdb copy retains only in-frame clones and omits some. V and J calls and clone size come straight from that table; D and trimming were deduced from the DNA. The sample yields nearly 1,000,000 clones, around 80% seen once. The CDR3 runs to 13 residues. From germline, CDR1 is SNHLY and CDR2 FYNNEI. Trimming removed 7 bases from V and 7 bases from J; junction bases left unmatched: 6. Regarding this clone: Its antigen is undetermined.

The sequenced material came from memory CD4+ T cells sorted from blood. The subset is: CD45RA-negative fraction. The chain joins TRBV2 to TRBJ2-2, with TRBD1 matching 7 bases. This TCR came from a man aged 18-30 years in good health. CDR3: CASTQTGIGELFF. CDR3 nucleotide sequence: TGTGCCAGCACCCAGACAGGGATCGGGGAGCTGTTTTTT.